This entry is about one TCR beta chain. Antigen unknown. Sequencing used immunoSEQ multiplex PCR; TCRdb keeps in-frame clones, though not all of them. The sample includes more than 85,000 clones, just over 90% seen only once; the top ten take approximately 0.3%. This entry belongs to a study of OX40 agonist ivuxolimab in advanced cancers. Study background: The patients received ivuxolimab by intravenous route every 2 weeks at 0.01 to 10 mg/kg. Partial responses were achieved by three patients: one hepatocellular carcinoma, two cutaneous melanoma. Findings and caveats of the study: Among T cells, CD8+ cells averaged more expanded clones than CD4+ cells. CD4+ and CD8+ blood T cells expanded clonally by week 6 at 0.1 to 3.0 mg/kg.

The CDR3 length is 14 residues. With 4 bases clipped from V and 6 bases from J, the junction kept 5 bases outside the gene matches. Germline V gives CDR1 MNHEY, CDR2 SVGAGI. Material: CD4+ or CD8+ T cells sorted from blood, obtained in a trial of the OX40 agonist ivuxolimab. The sequence was collected from an adult with an advanced solid tumor such as melanoma, head and neck, liver or kidney cancer. The chain employs TRBV6-5 and TRBJ1-5; 8 nucleotides match TRBD1. CDR3 nucleotide sequence: TGTGCCAGCAGTTTTGACAGGGGATCTCAGCCCCAGCATTTT. It encodes CASSFDRGSQPQHF.